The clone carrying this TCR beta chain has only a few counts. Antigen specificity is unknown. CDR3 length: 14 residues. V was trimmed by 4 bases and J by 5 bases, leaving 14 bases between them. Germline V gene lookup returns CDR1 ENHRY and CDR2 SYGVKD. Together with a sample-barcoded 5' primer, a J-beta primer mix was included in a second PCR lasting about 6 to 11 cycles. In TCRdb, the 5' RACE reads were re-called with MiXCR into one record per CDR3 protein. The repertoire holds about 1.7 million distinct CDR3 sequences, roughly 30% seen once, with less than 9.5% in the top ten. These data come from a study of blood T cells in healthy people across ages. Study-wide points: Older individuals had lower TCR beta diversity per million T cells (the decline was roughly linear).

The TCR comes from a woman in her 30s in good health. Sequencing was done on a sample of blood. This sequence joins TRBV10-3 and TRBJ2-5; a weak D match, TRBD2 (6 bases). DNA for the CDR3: TGTGCCATCAGTGCTGGGGAGGCGGCGGAGACCCAGTACTTC. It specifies CAISAGEAAETQYF.